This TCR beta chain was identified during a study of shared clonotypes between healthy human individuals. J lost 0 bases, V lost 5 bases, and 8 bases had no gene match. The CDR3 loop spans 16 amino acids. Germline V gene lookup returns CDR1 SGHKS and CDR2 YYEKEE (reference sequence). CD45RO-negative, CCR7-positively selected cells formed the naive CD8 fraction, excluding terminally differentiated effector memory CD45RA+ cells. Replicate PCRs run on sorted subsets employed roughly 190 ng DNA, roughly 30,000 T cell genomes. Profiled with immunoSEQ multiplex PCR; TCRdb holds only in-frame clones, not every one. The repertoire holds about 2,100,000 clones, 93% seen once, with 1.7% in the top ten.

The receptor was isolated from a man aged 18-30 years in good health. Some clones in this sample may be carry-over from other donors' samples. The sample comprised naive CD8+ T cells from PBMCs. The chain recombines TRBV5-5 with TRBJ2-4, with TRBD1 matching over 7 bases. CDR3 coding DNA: TGTGCCAGCAGGTCCGGGACAGATCTAGCCAAAAACATTCAGTACTTC. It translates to CASRSGTDLAKNIQYF.